This T cell receptor (beta chain) derives from a study of T-cell memory formation after mild COVID-19. For the study at large: For the most part, TCR clusters were specific to one donor.

TCRdb analysed the 5' RACE reads with MiXCR anew, one entry per CDR3 protein. The sample lists 300,000 to 350,000 distinct CDR3 sequences; 13% to 15% were seen once. Overall study findings and caveats: Day 37-peaking second-wave clones had unconfirmed SARS-CoV-2 specificity. The CD4+ clones that contracted clustered mainly within CM and EM, and the CD8+ clones concentrated in EMRA. Pre-infection memory contained some responding clones, which suggested that cross-reactive memory had joined.

Comment on this clonotype: Antigen: not known.

This CDR3 is 13 amino acids long. Trimming cost V 2 bases and J 7 bases, with 11 bases left between them. Per germline, CDR1 SEHNR and CDR2 FQNEAQ (reference sequence). This TCR was sampled from a man aged 18 to 30 who had mild COVID-19 (a few samples of this study predate the infection). Cell type and time point are not known. The sample was PBMCs or a T cell subset sorted from them (not recorded which). The rearrangement uses TRBV7-9 and TRBJ1-2; D is perhaps TRBD1 (5 bases). CDR3 DNA sequence: TGTGCCAGCAGCTTATCAGGGAATGGTGGCTACACCTTC. It encodes CASSLSGNGGYTF.